Described below is a single T cell receptor (beta chain) sequence and its context. This clonotype was seen many times. The antigen it binds to is not known. Qualities for individual bases were not recorded, and no much larger clone is one base off. Ophthalmopathy patients had moderately to severely active disease, with a Clinical Activity Score of 3 or more, a NOSPECS grade of 4 or more, and a disease duration of less than 3 months. Any patient with an uncontrolled infection, another autoimmune disease, pregnancy or lactation was excluded. Clinical symptoms, serum thyroxine and TRAb, thyroid ultrasound, and orbital computed tomography formed the basis for the diagnoses. PBMCs were separated from under 11 ml of fresh peripheral blood using Ficoll-Paque density gradient centrifugation. Total RNA was extracted using Trizol reagent, and RNA quality was assessed on an Agilent 2100 Bioanalyzer. The data are from a study of T cells in Graves' hyperthyroidism and ophthalmopathy (dated by TCRdb to the late 2010s). With respect to the entire study: Peripheral blood samples were taken at initial diagnosis, before any treatment was given. To identify distinguishing TCR V-J signatures, a discovery cohort of about 100 patients was used, comprising some 43 with Graves' ophthalmopathy and roughly 60 with stable Graves' hyperthyroidism. An independent validation cohort of under 20 hyperthyroidism patients and 17 patients who later progressed to ophthalmopathy tested prospective prediction of ophthalmopathy. The 100 or so discovery patients were randomly divided into training and test sets at a 7:3 ratio. In addition, the study compared T-cell repertoires in thyroid tissue and in blood from six Graves' hyperthyroidism patients. Once sampling was done, hyperthyroidism patients were given methimazole at a starting dose of 30 mg daily, whereas ophthalmopathy patients were given high-dose intravenous methylprednisolone. According to the paper, TCR Vbeta CDR3 sequencing was carried out on roughly 130 peripheral blood samples, which came from 40 to 45 ophthalmopathy, around 74 hyperthyroidism and about 17 progressor patients.

Beyond this particular receptor, the publication reports: A model built on a 13 V-J signature distinguished ophthalmopathy from stable hyperthyroidism, reaching over 85% sensitivity and around 82% specificity in cross-validation and 80%/75% in testing. Most expanded thyroid clonotypes (frequency above 0.001) were also detected in blood, a finding suggesting that blood repertoires may reflect thyroid immune responses. No statistical method was used to fix the sample size in advance, and group allocation was not hidden from the investigators. In validation, the model predicted progression to ophthalmopathy with over 60% sensitivity and around 72% specificity, a median of approximately 6.5 months before onset.

The germline V gene provides CDR1 MRHNA and CDR2 SNTAGT. The CDR3 runs 15 amino acids, cysteine and phenylalanine included. The kept DNA is CDR3 alone, 45 bases in frame from the first base. Trimming removed 0 bases from V and 4 bases from J, leaving 9 bases between the germline ends. The TCR beta CDR3 regions were amplified from the RNA transcripts. The first round of RT-PCR for the TCR CDR3 was performed with the HTBI primer set and the Qiagen OneStep RT-PCR kit. A second multiplex PCR round built the libraries, followed by size selection and purification. Sequencing of the libraries was done on an Illumina HiSeq2000 using paired-end 100 bp reads. The original pipeline was this. Raw data were processed with SOAPnuke, discarding reads with adapters, uncalled bases, mean Phred below 15, or no exact constant-primer or identifier match. COPE v1.2.5 was used to merge high-quality paired reads, and clonotypes were defined as unique nucleotide sequences. Clonotypes were aligned to IMGT TRBV, TRBD and TRBJ reference segments using MiTCR v1.1. Only V-J combinations with frequency above 0.0001, covering about 99% of repertoires, were analysed. A TCS score was defined as the ratio of F50 (clonal expansion) to E x V (chaos), with BLOSUM62-based TCRdist applied between CDR3 peptides within each V-J. Welch's t-statistics and random forest reduced some 510 V-J features to fewer than 15, which were used in a naive Bayes classifier (R e1071). The similarity between thyroid and blood repertoires was quantified using the Morisita-Horn index. TCRdb ran its own pipeline on the public reads, namely fastp trimming at Q25 and MiXCR clone calling, and kept in-frame beta chains. When rows share a CDR3 protein, they turn into one entry using the most common DNA and genes. V and J calls and clone size were set by TCRdb, not the authors. Across this sample there are approximately 610,000 distinct CDR3 sequences, with roughly 14% seen only once. The ten largest clones capture approximately 4.3% of the sample.

The specimen was blood. The source is a woman aged 40 to 55 with Graves' ophthalmopathy. Recombination connected TRBV6-4 to TRBJ2-2; the D element could tentatively be TRBD1 or TRBD2, as 5 bases agree for each. The CDR3 sequence is CASSDSGTGTGELFF. The sequenced DNA: TGTGCCAGCAGTGACTCCGGGACGGGCACCGGGGAGCTGTTTTTT.